These T cell receptor beta chains were read from a single sample in a study of blood T cell repertoires in COVID-19. Clones were read by immunoSEQ multiplex PCR, and TCRdb kept only the in-frame ones, dropping some. The sample shows 90,000 to 120,000 clones, roughly 82% of them seen only once. Material: peripheral blood. Receptors were obtained from a man aged 60-69 years with acute or convalescent COVID-19. Each CDR3 is given with its conserved first and last residue. D genes are given only for firm matches. Where a row states a size, it is once, few, many or the class of an expanded clone; other rows omit it.

size	J	D	V	DNA	CDR3
once	TRBJ2-3	TRBD1	TRBV11-3	TGTGCCAGCAGATGGACAGGGGGAAGTACGAATACGCAGTATTTT	CASRWTGGSTNTQYF
-	TRBJ2-5	-	TRBV5-1	TGCGCCAGCAGCCCTGAGAACAGGGCCCGCCAGACCCAGTACTTC	CASSPENRARQTQYF
-	TRBJ1-2	TRBD1	TRBV2	TGTGGTACAGGGGTTGAGGATGGCTACACCTTC	CGTGVEDGYTF
-	TRBJ2-3	TRBD2	TRBV6-6	TGTGCCAGCAGTCCTCTCCCCACTAGCGGGGGGGCAGATACGCAGTATTTT	CASSPLPTSGGADTQYF
-	TRBJ1-6	-	TRBV7-2	TGTGCCAGCGAGGCGAGCTCCTATAATTCACCCCTCCACTTT	CASEASSYNSPLHF
-	TRBJ2-5	-	TRBV30	TGTGCCTGGAGTCCGGAGTCGGCCCAGTACTTC	CAWSPESAQYF
-	TRBJ1-6	-	TRBV4-1	TGCGCCAGCAGCGCTCCGGGGGGAGGCATAGATAATTCACCCCTCCACTTT	CASSAPGGGIDNSPLHF
-	TRBJ1-1	-	TRBV10-3	TGTGCCATCAGTGAGATGGGACTTGAAGCTTTCTTT	CAISEMGLEAFF
-	TRBJ1-6	-	TRBV15	TGTGCCACCAGCCCTGGGGGGGAAAGGGGATCCTATAATTCACCCCTCCACTTT	CATSPGGERGSYNSPLHF
-	TRBJ2-1	TRBD2	TRBV15	TGTGCCACCAGCGGCGGACTAGCTGGCAATGAGCAGTTCTTC	CATSGGLAGNEQFF
-	TRBJ1-6	TRBD1	TRBV7-9	TGTGCCAGCAGCTTATTACAGGGGTATTCACCCCTCCACTTT	CASSLLQGYSPLHF
-	TRBJ2-7	-	TRBV21-1	TGTGCCAGCAGCAAAGTAGGGACTAAGAGGCAGTACTTC	CASSKVGTKRQYF
-	TRBJ2-7	TRBD2	TRBV7-2	TGTGCCAGCAGGGGACTAGCGGCCGTCCTTCACTTC	CASRGLAAVLHF
once	TRBJ1-2	-	TRBV6-4	TGTGCCAGCAGTGACTCAGCGGGAGTCCAGCGTGGTGGCTACACCTTC	CASSDSAGVQRGGYTF
once	TRBJ2-1	-	TRBV6-5	TGTGCCAGCAGTTACTCGTTCCAGACCTACAATGAGCAGTTCTTC	CASSYSFQTYNEQFF
-	TRBJ2-2	-	TRBV9	TGTGCCAGCAGCGTAGAAATTAGCGCGCTGAACACCGGGGAGCTGTTTTTT	CASSVEISALNTGELFF
-	TRBJ2-1	TRBD2	TRBV19	TGTGCCAGTAGTATAGGGGCTAGCGGGAGTTCCTACAATGAGCAGTTCTTC	CASSIGASGSSYNEQFF
few	TRBJ1-3	-	TRBV6-5	TGTGCCAGCAGTTACTCGAGGGCCACTGGAAACACCATATATTTT	CASSYSRATGNTIYF
-	TRBJ2-5	-	TRBV10-3	TGTGCCATCAGAGCTGACCAGGGTGGAGAGACCCAGTACTTC	CAIRADQGGETQYF
few	TRBJ1-2	-	TRBV20-1	TGCAGTGCTAGCCTCCAGTATGGCTACACCTTC	CSASLQYGYTF
-	TRBJ2-7	-	TRBV4-1	TGCGCCAGCAGCCAAGATCGGGCTTTGGCAGGGCGCTACGAGCAGTACTTC	CASSQDRALAGRYEQYF
few	TRBJ2-7	TRBD1	TRBV7-3	TGTGCCAGCAGCTTACACGGACAGGGGGCTTACGAGCAGTACTTC	CASSLHGQGAYEQYF
-	TRBJ2-5	TRBD2	TRBV7-2	TGTGCCAGCAGTGCTAGCGGGAGCTGGGAGACCCAGTACTTC	CASSASGSWETQYF